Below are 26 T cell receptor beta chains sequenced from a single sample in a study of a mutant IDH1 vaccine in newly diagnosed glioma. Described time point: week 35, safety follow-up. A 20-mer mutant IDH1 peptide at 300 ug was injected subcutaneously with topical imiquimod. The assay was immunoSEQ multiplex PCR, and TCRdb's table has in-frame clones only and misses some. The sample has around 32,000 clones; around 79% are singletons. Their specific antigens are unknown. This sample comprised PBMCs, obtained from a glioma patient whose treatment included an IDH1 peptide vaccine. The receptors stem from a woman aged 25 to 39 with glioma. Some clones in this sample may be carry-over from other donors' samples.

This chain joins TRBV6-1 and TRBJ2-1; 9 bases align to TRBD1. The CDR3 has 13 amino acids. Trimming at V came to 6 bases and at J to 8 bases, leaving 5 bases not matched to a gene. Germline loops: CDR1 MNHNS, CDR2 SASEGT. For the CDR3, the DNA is TGTGCCAGCAGCCCCACAGGGGGCGATGAGCAGTTCTTC. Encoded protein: CASSPTGGDEQFF.

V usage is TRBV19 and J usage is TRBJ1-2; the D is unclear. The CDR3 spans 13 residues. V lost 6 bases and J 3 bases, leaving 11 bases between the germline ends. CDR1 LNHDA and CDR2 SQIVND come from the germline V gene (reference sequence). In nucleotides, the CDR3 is TGTGCCAGTAGAATGGAGGGATACTATGGCTACACCTTC. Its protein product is CASRMEGYYGYTF.

The CDR3 DNA sequence: TGTGCCAGCAGAGGCGGTTCAGGGAGCTCTGGAAACACCATATATTTT. The encoded protein is CASRGGSGSSGNTIYF. The genes are TRBV11-2 and TRBJ1-3; perhaps TRBD1 as D (5 bases). This CDR3 comprises 16 residues. The V and J ends lost 6 bases and 0 bases respectively, with 15 bases between them. Germline assignment: CDR1 SGHAT and CDR2 FQNNGV.

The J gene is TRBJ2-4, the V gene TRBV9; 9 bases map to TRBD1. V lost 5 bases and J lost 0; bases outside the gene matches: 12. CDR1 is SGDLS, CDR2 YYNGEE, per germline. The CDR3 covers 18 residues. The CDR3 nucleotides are TGTGCCAGCAGTGACGGACAGGGGAAGACCTTAGCCAAAAACATTCAGTACTTC. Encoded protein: CASSDGQGKTLAKNIQYF.

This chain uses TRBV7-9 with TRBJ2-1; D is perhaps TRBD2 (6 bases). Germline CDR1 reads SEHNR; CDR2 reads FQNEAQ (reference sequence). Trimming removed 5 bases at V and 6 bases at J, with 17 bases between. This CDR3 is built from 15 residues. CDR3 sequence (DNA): TGTGCCAGCAGCCCCGGGACTTCTTACAGCAATGAGCAGTTCTTC. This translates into CASSPGTSYSNEQFF.

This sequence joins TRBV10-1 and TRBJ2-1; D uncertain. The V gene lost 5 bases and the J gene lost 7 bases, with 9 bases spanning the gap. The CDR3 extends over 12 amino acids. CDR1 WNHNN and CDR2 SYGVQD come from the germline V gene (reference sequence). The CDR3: CASSSVANEQFF. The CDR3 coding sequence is TGCGCCAGCAGTTCGGTGGCGAATGAGCAGTTCTTC.

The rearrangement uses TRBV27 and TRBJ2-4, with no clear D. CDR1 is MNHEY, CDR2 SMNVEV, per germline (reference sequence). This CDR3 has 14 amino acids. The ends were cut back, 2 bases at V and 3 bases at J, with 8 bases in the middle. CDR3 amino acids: CASSLGLGKNIQYF. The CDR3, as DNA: TGTGCCAGCAGTTTAGGCCTTGGCAAAAACATTCAGTACTTC.

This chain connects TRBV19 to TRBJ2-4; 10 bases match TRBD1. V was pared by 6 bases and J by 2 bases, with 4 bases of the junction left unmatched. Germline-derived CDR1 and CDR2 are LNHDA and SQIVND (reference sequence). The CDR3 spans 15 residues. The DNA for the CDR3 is TGTGCCAGTAGCCGAGACAGGGGGCCCAAAAACATTCAGTACTTC. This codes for CASSRDRGPKNIQYF. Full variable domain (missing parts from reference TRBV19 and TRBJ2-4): DGGITQSPKYLFRKEGQNVTLSCEQNLNHDAMYWYRQDPGQGLRLIYYSQIVNDFQKGDIAEGYSVSREKKESFPLTVTSAQKNPTAFYLCASSRDRGPKNIQYFGAGTRLSVL.

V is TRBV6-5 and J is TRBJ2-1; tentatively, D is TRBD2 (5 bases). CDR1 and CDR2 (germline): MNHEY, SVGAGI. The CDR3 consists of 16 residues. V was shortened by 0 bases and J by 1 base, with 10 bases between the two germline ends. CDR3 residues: CASSYSFRGSYNEQFF. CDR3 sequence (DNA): TGTGCCAGCAGTTACTCGTTTCGGGGTTCCTACAATGAGCAGTTCTTC.

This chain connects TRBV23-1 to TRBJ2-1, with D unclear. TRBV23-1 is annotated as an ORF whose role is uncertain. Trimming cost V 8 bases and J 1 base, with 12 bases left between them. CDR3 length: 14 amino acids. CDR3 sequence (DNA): TGCGCCAGCCCGAAGGCCTTTTCCTACAATGAGCAGTTCTTC. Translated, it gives CASPKAFSYNEQFF.

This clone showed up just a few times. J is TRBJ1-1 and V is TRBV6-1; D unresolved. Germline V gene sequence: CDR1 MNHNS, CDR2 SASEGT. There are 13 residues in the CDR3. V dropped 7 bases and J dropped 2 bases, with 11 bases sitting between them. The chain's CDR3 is CASIWGSNTEAFF. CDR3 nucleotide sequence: TGTGCCAGCATCTGGGGATCTAACACTGAAGCTTTCTTT.

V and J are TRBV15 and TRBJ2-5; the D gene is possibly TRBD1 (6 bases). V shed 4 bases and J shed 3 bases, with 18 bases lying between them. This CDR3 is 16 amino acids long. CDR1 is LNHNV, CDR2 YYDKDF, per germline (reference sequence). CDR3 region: CATSTLTGPEKETQYF. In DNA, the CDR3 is TGTGCCACCAGCACCTTGACAGGACCGGAGAAAGAGACCCAGTACTTC. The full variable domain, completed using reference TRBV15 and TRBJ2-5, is DAMVIQNPRYQVTQFGKPVTLSCSQTLNHNVMYWYQQKSSQAPKLLFHYYDKDFNNEADTPDNFQSRRPNTSFCFLDIRSPGLGDTAMYLCATSTLTGPEKETQYFGPGTRLLVL.

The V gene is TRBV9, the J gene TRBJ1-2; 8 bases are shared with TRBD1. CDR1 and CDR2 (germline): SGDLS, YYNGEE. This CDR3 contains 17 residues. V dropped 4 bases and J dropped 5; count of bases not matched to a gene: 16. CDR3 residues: CASSSTSGQVQPYGYTF. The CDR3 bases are TGTGCCAGCAGCTCAACTTCGGGACAGGTCCAACCATATGGCTACACCTTC.

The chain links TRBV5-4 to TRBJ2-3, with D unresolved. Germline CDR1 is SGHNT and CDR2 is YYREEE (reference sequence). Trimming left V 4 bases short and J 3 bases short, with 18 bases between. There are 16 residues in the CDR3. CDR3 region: CASSPRPQRMTDTQYF. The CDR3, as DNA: TGTGCCAGCAGCCCACGGCCCCAGAGGATGACAGATACGCAGTATTTT.

The CDR3 DNA reads TGTGCCAGCAGTGAAGGGACTAGCGGGATTGAGACCCAGTACTTC. It yields the protein CASSEGTSGIETQYF. The chain carries TRBV2 and TRBJ2-5; 12 nucleotides match TRBD2. Germline CDR1 SNHLY, CDR2 FYNNEI. The CDR3 covers 15 residues. V trimming: 1 base; J trimming: 5 bases; junction bases outside the gene matches: 2.

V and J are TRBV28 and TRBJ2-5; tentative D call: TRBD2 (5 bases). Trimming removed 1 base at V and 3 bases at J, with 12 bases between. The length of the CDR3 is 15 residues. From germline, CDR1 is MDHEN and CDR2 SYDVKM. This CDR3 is CASSLSLADEETQYF. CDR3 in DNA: TGTGCCAGCAGTTTATCCCTAGCTGACGAAGAGACCCAGTACTTC.

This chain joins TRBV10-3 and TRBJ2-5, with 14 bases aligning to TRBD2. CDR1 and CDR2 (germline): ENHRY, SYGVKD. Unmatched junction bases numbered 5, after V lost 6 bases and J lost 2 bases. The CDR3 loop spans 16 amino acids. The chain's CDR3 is CAISSGTSGRQETQYF. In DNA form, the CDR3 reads TGTGCCATCAGCTCCGGGACTAGCGGGAGACAAGAGACCCAGTACTTC.

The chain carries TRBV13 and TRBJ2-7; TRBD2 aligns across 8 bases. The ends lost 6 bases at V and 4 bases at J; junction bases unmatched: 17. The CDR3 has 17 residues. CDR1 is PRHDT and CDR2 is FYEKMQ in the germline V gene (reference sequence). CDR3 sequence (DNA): TGTGCCAGCAGTGGCGGGCGGATTAGCGGGACCATGTACGAGCAGTACTTC. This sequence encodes CASSGGRISGTMYEQYF.

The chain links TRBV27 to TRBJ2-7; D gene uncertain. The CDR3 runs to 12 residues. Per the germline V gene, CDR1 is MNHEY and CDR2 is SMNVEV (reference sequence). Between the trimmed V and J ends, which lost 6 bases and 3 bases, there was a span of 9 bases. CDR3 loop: CASSLDLYEQYF. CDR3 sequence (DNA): TGTGCCAGCAGCCTTGACCTCTACGAGCAGTACTTC.

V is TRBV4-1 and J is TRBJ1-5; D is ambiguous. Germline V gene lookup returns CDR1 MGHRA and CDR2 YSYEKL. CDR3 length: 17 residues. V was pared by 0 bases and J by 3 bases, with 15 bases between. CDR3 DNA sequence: TGCGCCAGCAGCCAAGAAGGAGATTCAGGTACCAATCAGCCCCAGCATTTT. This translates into CASSQEGDSGTNQPQHF.

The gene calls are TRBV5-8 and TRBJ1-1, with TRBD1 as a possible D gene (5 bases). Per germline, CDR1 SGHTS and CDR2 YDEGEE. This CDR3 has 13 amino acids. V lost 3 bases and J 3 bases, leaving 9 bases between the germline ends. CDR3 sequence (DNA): TGTGCCAGCAGCTGGGACCCTTACACTGAAGCTTTCTTT. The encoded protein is CASSWDPYTEAFF.

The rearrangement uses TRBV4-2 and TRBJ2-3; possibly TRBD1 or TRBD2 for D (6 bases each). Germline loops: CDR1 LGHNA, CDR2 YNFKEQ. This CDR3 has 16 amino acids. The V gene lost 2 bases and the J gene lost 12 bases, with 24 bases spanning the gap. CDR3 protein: CASSQTSPGASGRQYF. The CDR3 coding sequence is TGTGCCAGCAGCCAAACATCACCGGGGGCCTCGGGGCGACAGTATTTT.

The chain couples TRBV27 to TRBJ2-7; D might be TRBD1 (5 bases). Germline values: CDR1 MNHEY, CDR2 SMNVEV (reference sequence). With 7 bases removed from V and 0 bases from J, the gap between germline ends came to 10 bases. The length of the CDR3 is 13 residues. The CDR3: CASIGGHSYEQYF. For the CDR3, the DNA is TGTGCCAGCATCGGCGGACACTCCTACGAGCAGTACTTC.

CDR3 in DNA: TGTGCCAGCACTGCGGGGGAGTGGTACGAGCAGTACTTC. This gives the protein CASTAGEWYEQYF. The gene calls are TRBV2 and TRBJ2-7; 7 bases are shared with TRBD2. V lost 7 bases, J lost 4 bases, and 7 bases stayed unmatched. Germline V gene sequence: CDR1 SNHLY, CDR2 FYNNEI. This CDR3 is built from 13 residues.

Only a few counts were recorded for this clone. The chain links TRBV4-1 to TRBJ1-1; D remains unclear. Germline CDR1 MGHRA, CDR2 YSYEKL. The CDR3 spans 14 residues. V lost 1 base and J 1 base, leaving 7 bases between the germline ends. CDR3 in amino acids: CASSQVTGNTEAFF. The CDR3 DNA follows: TGCGCCAGCAGCCAAGTAACGGGGAACACTGAAGCTTTCTTT.

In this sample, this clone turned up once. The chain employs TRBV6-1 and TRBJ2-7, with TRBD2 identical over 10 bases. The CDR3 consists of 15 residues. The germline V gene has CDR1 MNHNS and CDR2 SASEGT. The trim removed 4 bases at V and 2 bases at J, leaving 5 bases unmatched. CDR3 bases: TGTGCCAGCAGTGCTAGCGGGAGAGGGGCCTACGAGCAGTACTTC. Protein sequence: CASSASGRGAYEQYF.